These 9 T cell receptor beta chains were all obtained from the same sample, sequenced in a study of blood T cell repertoires in COVID-19. Profiled with immunoSEQ multiplex PCR; TCRdb holds only in-frame clones, not every one. The table has about 70,000 clones, 81% seen once. The sample consisted of peripheral blood. Receptors originate from a woman in her sixties or seventies with acute or convalescent COVID-19.

The chain employs TRBV7-3 and TRBJ2-3, with 8 bases lining up with TRBD1. Germline CDR1 and CDR2: SGHTA and FQGTGA. V dropped 5 bases and J dropped 3; count of bases not matched to a gene: 7. The CDR3 sequence is 15 residues long. DNA for the CDR3: TGTGCCAGCAGCCCGACAGGGGTAGGAACAGATACGCAGTATTTT. It specifies CASSPTGVGTDTQYF.

The gene calls are TRBV11-2 and TRBJ2-3; 8 bases are shared with TRBD1. The CDR3 extends over 15 amino acids. Germline V CDR1 and CDR2: SGHAT, FQNNGV. V lost 6 bases and J lost 5; bases outside the gene matches: 10. As DNA, the CDR3 is TGTGCCAGCAGTTACCAGGGGGCTTTAGGAGATACGCAGTATTTT. Its protein product is CASSYQGALGDTQYF.

This clone has just a few counts. The chain carries TRBV19 and TRBJ1-6; possible D gene TRBD1, 5 bases. The V gene lost 7 bases and the J gene lost 7 bases, with 14 bases spanning the gap. Germline V gene sequence: CDR1 LNHDA, CDR2 SQIVND (reference sequence). The CDR3 is 14 amino acids. CDR3 region: CASKSGRDNSPLHF. The CDR3 DNA reads as TGTGCCAGTAAATCAGGGAGGGACAATTCACCCCTCCACTTT. Variable domain in full (rest from reference TRBV19 and TRBJ1-6): DGGITQSPKYLFRKEGQNVTLSCEQNLNHDAMYWYRQDPGQGLRLIYYSQIVNDFQKGDIAEGYSVSREKKESFPLTVTSAQKNPTAFYLCASKSGRDNSPLHFGNGTRLTVT.

The CDR3 nucleotides read TGTGCCAGCATCCGGGATATGTCAGATACGCAGTATTTT. This encodes CASIRDMSDTQYF. The chain couples TRBV2 to TRBJ2-3, with a possible D match to TRBD2 (5 bases). Trimming pared 7 bases from V and 4 bases from J, leaving 12 bases between. The germline V gene has CDR1 SNHLY and CDR2 FYNNEI. The CDR3 consists of 13 residues.

The chain uses TRBV6-2 or TRBV6-3 and TRBJ2-7, with TRBD1 matching 7 bases. CDR3 length: 14 amino acids. Losses at the gene ends were 6 bases for V and 2 bases for J; bases not matched to a gene: 7. Germline CDR1 MNHEY, CDR2 SVGEGT. CDR3 nucleotides: TGTGCCAGCAGCCAACAGGGGCCGCCCTACGAGCAGTACTTC. Protein product: CASSQQGPPYEQYF.

The rearrangement links TRBV7-9 to TRBJ2-3; 8 bases fit TRBD1. Germline CDR1 reads SEHNR; CDR2 reads FQNEAQ (reference sequence). J gave up 5 bases and V 5 bases, and 18 bases lay outside the gene matches. The CDR3 has 18 residues. The CDR3 sequence: CASSPAGLGRGLQDTQYF. The CDR3, as DNA: TGTGCCAGCAGCCCAGCTGGTCTGGGCAGGGGGCTTCAAGATACGCAGTATTTT.

The rearrangement uses TRBV4-1 and TRBJ2-7, with 9 bases aligning to TRBD1. There are 16 residues in the CDR3. Germline CDR1 and CDR2: MGHRA and YSYEKL. With 0 bases clipped from V and 2 bases from J, the junction kept 5 bases outside the gene matches. This CDR3 is CASSQEGQGTPYEQYF. The CDR3, as DNA: TGCGCCAGCAGCCAAGAGGGACAGGGAACCCCCTACGAGCAGTACTTC.

The chain uses TRBV4-2 and TRBJ2-3; TRBD2 matches 11 bases. Germline V lookup: CDR1 LGHNA, CDR2 YNFKEQ. This CDR3 region has 16 residues. V shed 4 bases, J shed 0 bases, and the junction held 3 bases outside the gene matches. The DNA for the CDR3 is TGTGCCAGCAGCCCGACTAGCGGGGAAAGCACAGATACGCAGTATTTT. This sequence encodes CASSPTSGESTDTQYF.

The V and J genes are TRBV18 and TRBJ1-1, with 10 positions matching TRBD1. The CDR3 is made up of 15 amino acids. The J segment lost 3 bases and the V segment lost 3 bases, leaving 4 bases of the junction unmatched. The V gene's germline CDR1 is KGHSH and CDR2 LQKENI. The CDR3 spells CASSPVTGGYTEAFF. The CDR3 DNA reads TGTGCCAGCTCACCGGTGACAGGGGGCTACACTGAAGCTTTCTTT.